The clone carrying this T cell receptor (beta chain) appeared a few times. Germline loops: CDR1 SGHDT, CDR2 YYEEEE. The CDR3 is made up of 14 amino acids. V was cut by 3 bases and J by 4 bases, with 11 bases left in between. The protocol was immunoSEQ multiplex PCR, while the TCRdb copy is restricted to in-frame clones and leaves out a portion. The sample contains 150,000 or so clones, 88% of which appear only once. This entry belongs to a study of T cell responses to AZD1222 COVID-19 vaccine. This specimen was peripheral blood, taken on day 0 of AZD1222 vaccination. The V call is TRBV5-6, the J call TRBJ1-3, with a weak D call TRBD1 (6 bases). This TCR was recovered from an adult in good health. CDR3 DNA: TGTGCCAGCAGCTCTACAGGGAAAGGAAACACCATATATTTT. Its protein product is CASSSTGKGNTIYF.